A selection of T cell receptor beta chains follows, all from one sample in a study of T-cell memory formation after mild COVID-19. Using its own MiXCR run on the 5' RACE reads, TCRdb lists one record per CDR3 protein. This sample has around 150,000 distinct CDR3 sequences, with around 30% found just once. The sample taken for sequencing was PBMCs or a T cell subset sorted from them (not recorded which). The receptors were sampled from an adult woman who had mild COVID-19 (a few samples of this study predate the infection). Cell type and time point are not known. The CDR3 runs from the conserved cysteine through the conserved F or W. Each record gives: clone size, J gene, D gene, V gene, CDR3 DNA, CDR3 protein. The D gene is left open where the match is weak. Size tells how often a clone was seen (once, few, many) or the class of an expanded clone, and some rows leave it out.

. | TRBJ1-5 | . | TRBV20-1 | TGCAGTGCTAGAGATCTCAGGGAGGCACGACAGCCCCAGCATTTT | CSARDLREARQPQHF
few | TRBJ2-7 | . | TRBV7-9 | TGTGCCAGCAGTCCTAGGGGAAAGCACTACGAGCAGTACTTC | CASSPRGKHYEQYF
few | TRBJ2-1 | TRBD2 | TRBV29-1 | TGCAGCGTTGATGGCGGGAGCTATGAGCAGTTCTTC | CSVDGGSYEQFF
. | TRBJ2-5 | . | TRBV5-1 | TGCGCCAGCACCTCACTTGTGGGGTTCCAAGAGACCCAGTACTTC | CASTSLVGFQETQYF
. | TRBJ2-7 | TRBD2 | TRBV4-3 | TGCGCCAGCAGCCAATCGACTAGCGGACCTTACGAGCAGTACTTC | CASSQSTSGPYEQYF
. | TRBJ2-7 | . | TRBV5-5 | TGTGCCAGCAGCCCATACCGGACATGGGGATCCTACGAGCAGTACTTC | CASSPYRTWGSYEQYF
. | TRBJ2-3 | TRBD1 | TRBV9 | TGTGCCACCGGGACAGAGGGGCAGTATTTT | CATGTEGQYF
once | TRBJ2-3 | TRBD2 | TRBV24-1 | TGTGCCACCAGTGATCCGACCGGGCGGGGGGGCCTCACAGATACGCAGTATTTT | CATSDPTGRGGLTDTQYF
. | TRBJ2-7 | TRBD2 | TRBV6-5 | TGTGCCAGCAGTTACTCGGGGGGGATCTACGAGCAGTACTTC | CASSYSGGIYEQYF
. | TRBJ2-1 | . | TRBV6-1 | TGTGCCAGCAGTGAAATCTTCTGGCCGAAAATACTAGTCAATGAGCAGTTCTTC | CASSEIFWPKILVNEQFF
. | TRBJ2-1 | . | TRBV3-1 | TGTGCCAGCAGCCAACTGGAGGATGAGCAGTTCTTC | CASSQLEDEQFF
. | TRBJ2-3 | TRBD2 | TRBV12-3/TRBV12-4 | TGTGCCAGCAGTGATCCGGGACTAGCCTCACATACGCAGTATTTT | CASSDPGLASHTQYF
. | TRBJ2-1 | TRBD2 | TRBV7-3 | TGTGCCAGCAGCGCCGGACTAGCGGGAGCCTCAAATGAGCAGTTCTTC | CASSAGLAGASNEQFF
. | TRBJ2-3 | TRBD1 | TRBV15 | TGTGCCACCGGGACAGCGAGCACAGATACGCAGTATTTT | CATGTASTDTQYF
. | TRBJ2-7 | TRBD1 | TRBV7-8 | TGTGCCAGCAGCTTCGAGCCGGGACAGAGCTACGAGCAGTACTTC | CASSFEPGQSYEQYF
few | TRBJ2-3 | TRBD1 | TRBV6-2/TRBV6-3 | TGTGCCAGCAGTCGACGACAGGGCGGAAGCACAGATACGCAGTATTTT | CASSRRQGGSTDTQYF
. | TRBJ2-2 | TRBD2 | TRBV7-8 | TGTGCCAGCAGCAAAATTGGGACTAGCGGGACCGGGGAGCTGTTTTTT | CASSKIGTSGTGELFF
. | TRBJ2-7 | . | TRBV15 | TGTGCCACCAGCAACGAGGGAAACTCCTACGAGCAGTACTTC | CATSNEGNSYEQYF
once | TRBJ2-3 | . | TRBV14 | TGTGCCAGCAGCCGGGGACTCATTAGCACAGATACGCAGTATTTT | CASSRGLISTDTQYF
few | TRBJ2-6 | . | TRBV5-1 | TGCGCCAGCAGCTTGGGCGGGACAGCGATCTCTGGGGCCAACGTCCTGACTTTC | CASSLGGTAISGANVLTF
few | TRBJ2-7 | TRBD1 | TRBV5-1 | TGCGCCAGCAGCTCGGCCGGGACAGCGACCTACGAGCAGTACTTC | CASSSAGTATYEQYF
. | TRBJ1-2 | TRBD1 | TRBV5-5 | TGTGCCAGCAGCCCAACAGGGGACGGAGGCTACACCTTC | CASSPTGDGGYTF
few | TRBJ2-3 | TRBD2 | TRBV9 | TGTGCCAGCAGCGTCGGACTAGCGGGAGGGGATACGCAGTATTTT | CASSVGLAGGDTQYF
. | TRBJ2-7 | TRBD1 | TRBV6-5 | TGTGCCAGCAAGTGGACAGGCCTAACCGCCTACGAGCAGTACTTC | CASKWTGLTAYEQYF
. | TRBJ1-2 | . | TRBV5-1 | TGCGCCAGCAGCTTGGGTGCCGGGAATGGCTACACCTTC | CASSLGAGNGYTF
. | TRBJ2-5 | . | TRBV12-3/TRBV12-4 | TGTGCCAGCAGTCATCTTCAGCAAGAGACCCAGTACTTC | CASSHLQQETQYF
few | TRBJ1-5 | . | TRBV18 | TGTGCCAGCTCACCAGGGCAGGGCGCCTATAGCAATCAGCCCCAGCATTTT | CASSPGQGAYSNQPQHF
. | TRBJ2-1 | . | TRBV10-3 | TGTGCCATCAGTGAAGATGGGAATGAGCAGTTCTTC | CAISEDGNEQFF
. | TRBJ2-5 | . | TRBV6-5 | TGTGCCAGCAGTTACGGCCGGCAGGGGCAAGAGACCCAGTACTTC | CASSYGRQGQETQYF
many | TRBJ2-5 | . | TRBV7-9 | TGTGCCAGCAGCTTAGCGTTGGGGACCCAGTACTTC | CASSLALGTQYF
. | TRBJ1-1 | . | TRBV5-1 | TGCGCCACTTCGTCGGGGACCAACACTGAAGCTTTCTTT | CATSSGTNTEAFF
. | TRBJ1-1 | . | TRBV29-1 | TGCAGCGTTGAAGTGCCCGGCGCCGGGGTCCGAGGTGAAGCTTTCTTT | CSVEVPGAGVRGEAFF
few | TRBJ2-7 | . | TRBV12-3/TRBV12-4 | TGTGCCAGCAGTTTCCAGGGGATGGCCTACGAGCAGTACTTC | CASSFQGMAYEQYF
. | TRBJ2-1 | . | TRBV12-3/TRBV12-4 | TGTGCCAGCAGTCACACAAACTACAATGAGCAGTTCTTC | CASSHTNYNEQFF
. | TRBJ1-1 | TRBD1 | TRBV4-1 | TGCGCCAGCAGCCAAAAGACAGGGTCTCCTTCTGAAGCTTTCTTT | CASSQKTGSPSEAFF
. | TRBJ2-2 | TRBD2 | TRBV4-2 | TGTGCCAGCAGCCAAGCTAGCGGGAGAAGGACCGGGGAGCTGTTTTTT | CASSQASGRRTGELFF
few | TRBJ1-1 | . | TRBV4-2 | TGTGCCAGCAGCCAAGATGTGGGGGTAGGGACTGAAGCTTTCTTT | CASSQDVGVGTEAFF
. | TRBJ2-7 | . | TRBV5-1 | TGCGCCAGCAGTCTAACAGGAGCCTCGAGCTCCTACGAGCAGTACTTC | CASSLTGASSSYEQYF
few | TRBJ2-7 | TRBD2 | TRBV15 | TGTGCCACCAGCAGAGAGACTAGCGGGAGTTACGAGCAGTACTTC | CATSRETSGSYEQYF
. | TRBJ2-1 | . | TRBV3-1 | TGTGCCAGCAGCCAAGAGGGTTCCGCGTACAATGAGCAGTTCTTC | CASSQEGSAYNEQFF
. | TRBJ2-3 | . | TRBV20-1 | TGCAGTGCTAGAGTCCGACTAGGGTGGGGCACAGATACGCAGTATTTT | CSARVRLGWGTDTQYF
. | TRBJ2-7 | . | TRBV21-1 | TGTGCCAGCAACGGACTAGCGGGAGGCTACGAGCAGTACTTC | CASNGLAGGYEQYF
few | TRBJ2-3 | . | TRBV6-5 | TGTGCCAGCAGTTACTTCGGGTCTGAAGATACGCAGTATTTT | CASSYFGSEDTQYF
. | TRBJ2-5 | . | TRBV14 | TGTGCCAGCAGCCGAAACGATAACAGGGGAGGTAAAGAGACCCAGTACTTC | CASSRNDNRGGKETQYF
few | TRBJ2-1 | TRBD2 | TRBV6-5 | TGTGCCAGCAGTTACTCGAGGCCTAGCGGGAGTGAGCAGTTCTTC | CASSYSRPSGSEQFF
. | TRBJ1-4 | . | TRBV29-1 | TGCAGCGTTGCGTCCGGGAATGAAAAACTGTTTTTT | CSVASGNEKLFF
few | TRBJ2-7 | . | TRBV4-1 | TGCGCCAGCAGCCAAGCAACAGGGAATCCCTACGAGCAGTACTTC | CASSQATGNPYEQYF
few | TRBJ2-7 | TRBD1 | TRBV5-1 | TGCGCCAGCAGAGAACGGGGACAGTCTTCCTACGAGCAGTACTTC | CASRERGQSSYEQYF
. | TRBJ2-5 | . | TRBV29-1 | TGCAGCATCACAGGGATTCGAGAGACCCAGTACTTC | CSITGIRETQYF
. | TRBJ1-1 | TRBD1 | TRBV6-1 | TGTGCCAGCAGTGGGAGGGACAGGTTGAACACTGAAGCTTTCTTT | CASSGRDRLNTEAFF
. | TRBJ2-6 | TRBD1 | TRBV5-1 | TGCGCCAGCAGCTCTAAAATGACAGGGGTAGGGGCCAACGTCCTGACTTTC | CASSSKMTGVGANVLTF
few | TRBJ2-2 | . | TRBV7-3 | TGTGCCAGCAGCTTAGGCCTAGCGTTCGGGGAGCTGTTTTTT | CASSLGLAFGELFF
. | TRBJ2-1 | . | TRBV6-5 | TGTGCCAGCAGCCACCAAGGGGCTGGCTACAATGAGCAGTTCTTC | CASSHQGAGYNEQFF
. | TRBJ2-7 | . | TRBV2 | TGTGCCAGCAGTGAAGGCGGGATCGACGAGCAGTACTTC | CASSEGGIDEQYF